What follows are 8 T cell receptor beta chains derived from one specimen sequenced in a study of blood T cell repertoires in COVID-19. Repertoires were generated with immunoSEQ multiplex PCR, while TCRdb's copy carries only in-frame clones and drops some. Of about 200,000 clones in the sample, roughly 87% were seen once. The sequencing input was peripheral blood. The receptors shown here come from a man aged 40-55 years with active or convalescent COVID-19.

The V gene is TRBV3-1 (or the pseudogene TRBV3-2), the J gene TRBJ1-5; D perhaps matches TRBD1 (6 bases). CDR3 length equals 15 residues. CDR1 and CDR2 (germline): LGHDT, YNNKEL (reference sequence). Trimming took 0 bases from V and 6 from J, leaving 12 bases between them. The CDR3 region is CASSQDAGATQPQHF. The DNA of the CDR3 is TGTGCCAGCAGCCAAGATGCAGGGGCCACTCAGCCCCAGCATTTT.

This clone was found a few times. This chain connects TRBV4-1 to TRBJ1-5, with TRBD1 matching 7 bases. The ends lost 5 bases at V and 6 bases at J; junction bases unmatched: 16. The V gene's germline CDR1 is MGHRA and CDR2 YSYEKL. The CDR3 contains 17 residues. CDR3 region: CASSTRRRDRVTQPQHF. The CDR3 DNA sequence: TGCGCCAGCAGCACCCGCCGCCGCGACAGGGTGACTCAGCCCCAGCATTTT.

To note about this clone: This specimen includes other DNA sequences encoding the same CDR3. The CDR3 DNA reads as TGTGCCATCAGTGAGACGGGGGGACCCCAAGAGACCCAGTACTTC. Amino acids: CAISETGGPQETQYF. The V call is TRBV10-3, the J call TRBJ2-5; 7 bases map to TRBD2. Germline V lookup: CDR1 ENHRY, CDR2 SYGVKD. The CDR3 is made up of 15 amino acids. V was clipped by 2 bases and J by 1 base; unmatched bases: 4.

The chain couples TRBV28 to TRBJ1-5, with TRBD1 as a possible D gene (6 bases). V was pared by 3 bases and J by 2 bases, with 11 bases between. In germline, CDR1 is MDHEN, CDR2 SYDVKM. This CDR3 contains 15 residues. The CDR3 nucleotides are TGTGCCAGCAGTTTCCTAGGGGGAGGCAATCAGCCCCAGCATTTT. This gives the protein CASSFLGGGNQPQHF. Drawing the rest from reference TRBV28 and TRBJ1-5, the complete variable domain is DVKVTQSSRYLVKRTGEKVFLECVQDMDHENMFWYRQDPGLGLRLIYFSYDVKMKEKGDIPEGYSVSREKKERFSLILESASTNQTSMYLCASSFLGGGNQPQHFGDGTRLSIL.

V gene TRBV6-2 or TRBV6-3 combines with J gene TRBJ2-7; weak D call: TRBD1 (5 bases). Trimming cost V 6 bases and J 0 bases, with 18 bases left between them. Germline assignment: CDR1 MNHEY and CDR2 SVGEGT. The CDR3 has 16 residues. This chain's CDR3 is CASSPPLGRSSYEQYF. Written as DNA, the CDR3 is TGTGCCAGCAGCCCACCCCTGGGGCGGTCCTCCTACGAGCAGTACTTC.

The rearrangement links TRBV5-6 to TRBJ2-1; 8 bases map to TRBD2. The CDR3 consists of 16 residues. Germline CDR1 SGHDT, CDR2 YYEEEE. V gave up 3 bases and J gave up 6 bases; unmatched junction bases: 11. The DNA of the CDR3 is TGTGCCAGCAGCTCTCCCTATACAACTAGCGGCAATGAGCAGTTCTTC. The encoded protein is CASSSPYTTSGNEQFF.

The chain links TRBV7-3 to TRBJ1-1; weak D call: TRBD1 (6 bases). V lost 3 bases to trimming and J lost 4 bases, with 15 bases between them. The CDR3 totals 15 residues. Germline loops: CDR1 SGHTA, CDR2 FQGTGA. Here the CDR3 reads CASSLLGASSTEAFF. For the CDR3, the DNA is TGTGCCAGCAGCTTGTTGGGGGCGTCGAGCACTGAAGCTTTCTTT.

The genes are TRBV6-5 and TRBJ1-5; D gene uncertain. This CDR3 has 15 amino acids. Germline CDR1 MNHEY, CDR2 SVGAGI. The V and J ends lost 0 bases and 2 bases respectively, with 8 bases between them. CDR3 nucleotide sequence: TGTGCCAGCAGTTACTCCCTGAGGGGCAATCAGCCCCAGCATTTT. Protein: CASSYSLRGNQPQHF.